This paragraph reports one T cell receptor (beta chain). Antigen specificity is unknown. The sample is drawn from a study of cytomegalovirus exposure and HLA in healthy donors. In the study overall: Genetic ancestry analysis placed around four fifths of the 300 to 500 donors that were genotyped in the Caucasian-associated cluster.

PCR was performed using 60 Vbeta and 13 Jbeta primers. TCRdb's table, derived via immunoSEQ multiplex PCR, lists solely in-frame clones and lacks some. The sample table sets out 150,000 or so clones. Unmatched junction bases numbered 6, after V lost 4 bases and J lost 3 bases. CDR1 and CDR2 from the germline V gene are SGDLS and YYNGEE. The CDR3 consists of 14 residues. Study-wide results and limits: The HLA-A and HLA-B alleles of most subjects were reportedly predicted accurately from TCR beta sequences.

Material: PBMCs. This sequence joins TRBV9 and TRBJ2-7, with 8 bases aligning to TRBD1. The receptor was isolated from a woman aged 50 to 60 in good health and CMV-seronegative. The CDR3 loop reads CASSKWTGNYEQYF. CDR3 nucleotides: TGTGCCAGCAGCAAATGGACAGGGAACTACGAGCAGTACTTC.